The present T cell receptor beta chain was sequenced within a study of response to subunit inactivated influenza vaccine. Using its own MiXCR run on the RT-PCR reads, TCRdb lists one record per CDR3 protein. This sample has some 800,000 distinct CDR3 sequences, with about 20% found just once. There are a few counts of this clonotype. The clonotype comes from a man aged 45-65 years who received an inactivated influenza vaccine. Specimen: PBMCs from blood, collected roughly 5 days after vaccination.

The CDR3 DNA reads TGCGCCAGCACCGCGGGGGGGACTCAAGAGACCCAGTACTTC. This sequence encodes CASTAGGTQETQYF. V is TRBV5-1 and J is TRBJ2-5, with 9 bases that match TRBD2. After removal of 6 bases from V and 2 bases from J, the junction contained 5 bases not matched to a gene. The germline gives CDR1 SGHRS, CDR2 YFSETQ. CDR3 length: 14 amino acids.